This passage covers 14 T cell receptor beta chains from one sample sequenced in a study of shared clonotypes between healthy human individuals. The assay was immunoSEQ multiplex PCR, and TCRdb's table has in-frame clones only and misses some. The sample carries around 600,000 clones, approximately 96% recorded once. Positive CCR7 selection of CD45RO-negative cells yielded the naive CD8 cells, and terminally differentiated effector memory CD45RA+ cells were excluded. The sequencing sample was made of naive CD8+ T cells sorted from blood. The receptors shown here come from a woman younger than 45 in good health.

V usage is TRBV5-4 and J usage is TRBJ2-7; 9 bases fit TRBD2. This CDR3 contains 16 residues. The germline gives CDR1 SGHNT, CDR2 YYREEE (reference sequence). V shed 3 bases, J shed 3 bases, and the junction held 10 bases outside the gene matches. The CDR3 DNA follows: TGTGCCAGCAGCTCAACTAAGCGGGAGGACCTCTACGAGCAGTACTTC. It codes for CASSSTKREDLYEQYF.

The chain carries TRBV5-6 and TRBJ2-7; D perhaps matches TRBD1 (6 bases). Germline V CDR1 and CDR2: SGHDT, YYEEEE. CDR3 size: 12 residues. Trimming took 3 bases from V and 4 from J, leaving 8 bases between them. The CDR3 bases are TGTGCCAGCAGCTACGGGACATACGAGCAGTACTTC. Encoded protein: CASSYGTYEQYF.

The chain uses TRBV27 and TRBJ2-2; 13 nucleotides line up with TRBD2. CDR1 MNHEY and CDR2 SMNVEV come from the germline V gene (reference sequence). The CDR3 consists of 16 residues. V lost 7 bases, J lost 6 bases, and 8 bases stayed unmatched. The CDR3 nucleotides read TGTGCCAGCAACAGCGGGACTAGCGGGACATCCGGGGAGCTGTTTTTT. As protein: CASNSGTSGTSGELFF.

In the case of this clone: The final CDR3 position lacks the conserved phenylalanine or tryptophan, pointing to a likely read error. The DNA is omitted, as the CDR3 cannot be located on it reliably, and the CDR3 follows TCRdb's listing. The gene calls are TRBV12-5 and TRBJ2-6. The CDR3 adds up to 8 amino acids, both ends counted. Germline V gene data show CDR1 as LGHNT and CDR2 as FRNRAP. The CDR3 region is CASGLLGL.

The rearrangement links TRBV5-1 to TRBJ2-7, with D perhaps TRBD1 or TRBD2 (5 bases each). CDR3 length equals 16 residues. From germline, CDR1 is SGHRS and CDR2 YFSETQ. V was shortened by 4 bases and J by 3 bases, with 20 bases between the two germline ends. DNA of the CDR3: TGCGCCAGCAGCCCAGGTGATGGGGGAAGCTACTACGAGCAGTACTTC. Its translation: CASSPGDGGSYYEQYF.

CDR3 nucleotide sequence: TGTGCCAGTAGTACTTGGGAATACAATGAGCAGTTCTTC. It codes for CASSTWEYNEQFF. This chain connects TRBV19 to TRBJ2-1; D remains unclear. Germline V CDR1 and CDR2: LNHDA, SQIVND (reference sequence). Between the trimmed V and J ends, which lost 4 bases and 4 bases, there was a span of 8 bases. The CDR3 has 13 residues.

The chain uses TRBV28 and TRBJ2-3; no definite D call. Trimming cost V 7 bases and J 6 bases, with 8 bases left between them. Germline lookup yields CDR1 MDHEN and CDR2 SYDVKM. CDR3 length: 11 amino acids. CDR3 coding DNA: TGTGCCAGCACCCACGGGGATACGCAGTATTTT. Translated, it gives CASTHGDTQYF.

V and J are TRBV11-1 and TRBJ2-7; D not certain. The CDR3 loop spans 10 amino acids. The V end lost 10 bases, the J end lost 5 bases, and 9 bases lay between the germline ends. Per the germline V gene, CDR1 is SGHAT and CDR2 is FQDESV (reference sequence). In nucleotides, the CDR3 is TGTGCCATTGGGGTGGACGAGCAGTACTTC. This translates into CAIGVDEQYF.

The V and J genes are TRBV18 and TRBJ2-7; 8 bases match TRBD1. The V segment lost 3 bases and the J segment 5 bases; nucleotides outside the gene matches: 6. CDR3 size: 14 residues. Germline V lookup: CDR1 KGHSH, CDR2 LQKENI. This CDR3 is CASSPLDRVHEQYF. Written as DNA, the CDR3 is TGTGCCAGCTCACCGCTGGACAGGGTCCACGAGCAGTACTTC. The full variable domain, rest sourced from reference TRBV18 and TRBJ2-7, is NAGVMQNPRHLVRRRGQEARLRCSPMKGHSHVYWYRQLPEEGLKFMVYLQKENIIDESGMPKERFSAEFPKEGPSILRIQQVVRGDSAAYFCASSPLDRVHEQYFGPGTRLTVT.

CDR3 amino acids: CASSSLVGTVNTEAFF. CDR3 DNA: TGTGCCAGCAGCAGTTTAGTTGGGACGGTGAACACTGAAGCTTTCTTT. This sequence joins TRBV7-2 and TRBJ1-1; D is perhaps TRBD1 (5 bases). The CDR3 has 16 amino acids. Germline CDR1 is SGHTA and CDR2 is FQGNSA. V dropped 5 bases and J dropped 0 bases, with 16 bases sitting between them. The variable domain in full, with the rest retrieved from reference TRBV7-2 and TRBJ1-1, is GAGVSQSPSNKVTEKGKDVELRCDPISGHTALYWYRQSLGQGLEFLIYFQGNSAPDKSGLPSDRFSAERTGGSVSTLTIQRTQQEDSAVYLCASSSLVGTVNTEAFFGQGTRLTVV.

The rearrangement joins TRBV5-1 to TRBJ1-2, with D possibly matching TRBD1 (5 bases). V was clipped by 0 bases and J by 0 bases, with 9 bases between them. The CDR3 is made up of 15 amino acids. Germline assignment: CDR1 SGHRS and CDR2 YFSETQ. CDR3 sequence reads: CASSLEGTTNYGYTF. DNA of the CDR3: TGCGCCAGCAGCTTGGAGGGGACCACTAACTATGGCTACACCTTC.

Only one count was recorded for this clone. The CDR3 DNA is TGCGCCAGCAGCCAACGGGGGCAGGGTTTGAACACTGAAGCTTTCTTT. Its translation: CASSQRGQGLNTEAFF. The chain recombines TRBV4-1 with TRBJ1-1; a weak D match, TRBD1 (6 bases). Trimming removed 2 bases at V and 0 bases at J, with 13 bases between. The CDR3 spans 16 residues. The germline V gene has CDR1 MGHRA and CDR2 YSYEKL.

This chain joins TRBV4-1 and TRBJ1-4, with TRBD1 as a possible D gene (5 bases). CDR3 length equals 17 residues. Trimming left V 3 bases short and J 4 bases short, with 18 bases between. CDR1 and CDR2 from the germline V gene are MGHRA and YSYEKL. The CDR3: CASSHLYGGPLNEKLFF. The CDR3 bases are TGCGCCAGCAGCCATTTATATGGGGGACCGCTTAATGAAAAACTGTTTTTT.

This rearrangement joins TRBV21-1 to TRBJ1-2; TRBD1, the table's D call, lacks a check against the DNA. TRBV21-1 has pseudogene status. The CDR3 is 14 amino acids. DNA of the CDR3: TGTGCCAGCAGCAACAAGGACAGGTGGTATGGCTACACCTTC. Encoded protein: CASSNKDRWYGYTF.